This T cell receptor beta chain appears in the sequencing data of a study of cytomegalovirus exposure and HLA in healthy donors. Study background: There were approximately 80 million unique TCRs (from HLA-typed donors) in an early data release.

This CDR3 is 15 amino acids long. CDR1 is SGHNT, CDR2 YYREEE, per germline (reference sequence). V lost 3 bases to trimming and J lost 2 bases, with 14 bases between them. PCR used 60 Vbeta primers and 13 Jbeta primers. Original processing methods: In a later analysis, 75 million to 85 million unique TCR beta chains included roughly 11 million shared by two or more donors. Profiled with immunoSEQ multiplex PCR; TCRdb holds only in-frame clones, not every one. The DNA gave D and trimming, while V, J and clone size come from that table. The data show under 200,000 clones, about 88% seen once. The chain couples TRBV5-4 to TRBJ1-2; D is ambiguous. The TCR originated in a woman aged 18-30 years in good health and CMV-seronegative. The source material was PBMCs. The CDR3 spells CASSSAVGGNYGYTF. Here the CDR3 DNA reads TGTGCCAGCAGCTCGGCGGTTGGCGGGAACTATGGCTACACCTTC.